This T cell receptor beta chain was profiled in a study of blood T cell repertoires in COVID-19. Background on the study: In each case, the material was cDNA or gDNA derived from T cells, B-cell-depleted T cells, or PBMCs.

Germline assignment: CDR1 SGHTA and CDR2 FQGNSA. The CDR3 totals 16 residues. V was clipped by 5 bases and J by 0 bases, with 15 bases between them. Libraries were prepared by immunoSEQ multiplex PCR; TCRdb keeps only in-frame clonotypes and omits some of them. Here the sample spans about 490,000 clones, approximately 83% being singletons. Source material: peripheral blood. The source of this sequence is a human donor in a cohort sampled during active COVID-19. This chain connects TRBV7-2 to TRBJ2-3, with TRBD2 as a possible D gene (5 bases). The chain's CDR3 is CASSVLGRASTDTQYF. The DNA of the CDR3 is TGTGCCAGCAGCGTACTTGGGCGGGCTAGCACAGATACGCAGTATTTT.